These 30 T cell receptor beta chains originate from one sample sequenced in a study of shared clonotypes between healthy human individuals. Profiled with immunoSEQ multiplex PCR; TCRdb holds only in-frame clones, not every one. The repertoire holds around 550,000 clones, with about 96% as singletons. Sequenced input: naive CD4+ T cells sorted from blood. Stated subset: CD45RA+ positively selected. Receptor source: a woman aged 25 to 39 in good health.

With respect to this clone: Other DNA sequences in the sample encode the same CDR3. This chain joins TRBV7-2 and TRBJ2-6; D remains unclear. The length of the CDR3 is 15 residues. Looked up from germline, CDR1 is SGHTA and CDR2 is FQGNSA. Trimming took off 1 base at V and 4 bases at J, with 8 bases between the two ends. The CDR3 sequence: CASSLDGTGANVLTF. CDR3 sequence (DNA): TGTGCCAGCAGCTTAGACGGAACCGGGGCCAACGTCCTGACTTTC.

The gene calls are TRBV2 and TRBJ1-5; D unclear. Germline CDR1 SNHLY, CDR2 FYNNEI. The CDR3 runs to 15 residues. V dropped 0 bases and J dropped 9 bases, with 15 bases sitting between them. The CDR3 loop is CASSEAGLSVGPQHF. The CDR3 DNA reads TGTGCCAGCAGTGAAGCGGGTCTCTCTGTAGGGCCCCAGCATTTT.

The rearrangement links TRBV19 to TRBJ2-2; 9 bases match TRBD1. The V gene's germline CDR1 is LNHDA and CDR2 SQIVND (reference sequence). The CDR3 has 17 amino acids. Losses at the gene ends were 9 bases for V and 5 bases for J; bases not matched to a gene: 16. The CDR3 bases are TGTGCCAGCAAGTATCGCACCGGGACAGGGTATACCGGGGAGCTGTTTTTT. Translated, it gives CASKYRTGTGYTGELFF.

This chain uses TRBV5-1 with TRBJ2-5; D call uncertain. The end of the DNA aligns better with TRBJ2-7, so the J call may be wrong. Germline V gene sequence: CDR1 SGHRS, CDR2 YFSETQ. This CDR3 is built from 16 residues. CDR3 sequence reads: CASSLDASPITYEQYF. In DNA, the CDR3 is TGCGCCAGCAGCTTGGACGCGTCCCCCATTACCTACGAGCAGTACTTC.

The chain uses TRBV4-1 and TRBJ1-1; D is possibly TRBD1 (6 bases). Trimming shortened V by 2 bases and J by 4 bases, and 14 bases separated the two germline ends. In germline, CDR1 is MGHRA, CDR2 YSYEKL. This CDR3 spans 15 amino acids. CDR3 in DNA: TGCGCCAGCAGCCAAATGACAGGACCCCTCACTGAAGCTTTCTTT. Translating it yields CASSQMTGPLTEAFF.

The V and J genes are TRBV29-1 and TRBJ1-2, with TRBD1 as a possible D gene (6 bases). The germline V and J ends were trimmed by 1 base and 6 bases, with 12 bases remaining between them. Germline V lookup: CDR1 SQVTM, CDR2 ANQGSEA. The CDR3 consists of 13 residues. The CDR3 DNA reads TGCAGCGTTGAAGGGACAGTGTCACATGGCTACACCTTC. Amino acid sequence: CSVEGTVSHGYTF.

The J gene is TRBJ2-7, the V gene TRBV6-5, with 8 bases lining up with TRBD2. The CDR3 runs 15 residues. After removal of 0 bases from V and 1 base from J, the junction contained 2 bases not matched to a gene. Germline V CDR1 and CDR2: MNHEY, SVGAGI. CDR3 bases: TGTGCCAGCAGTTACTCGGGACTAGATTCCTACGAGCAGTACTTC. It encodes CASSYSGLDSYEQYF.

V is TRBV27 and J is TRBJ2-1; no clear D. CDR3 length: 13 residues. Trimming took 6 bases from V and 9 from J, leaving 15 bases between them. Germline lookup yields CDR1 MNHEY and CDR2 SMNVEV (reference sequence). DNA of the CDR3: TGTGCCAGCAGCCCAACGCTAAGGGTTGAGCAGTTCTTC. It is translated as CASSPTLRVEQFF.

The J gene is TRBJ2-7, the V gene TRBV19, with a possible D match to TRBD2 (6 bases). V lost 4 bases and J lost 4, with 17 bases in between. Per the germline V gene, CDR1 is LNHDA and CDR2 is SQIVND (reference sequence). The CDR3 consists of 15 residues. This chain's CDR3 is CASSNVGGLLYEQYF. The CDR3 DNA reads TGTGCCAGTAGTAACGTGGGAGGCCTTCTTTACGAGCAGTACTTC. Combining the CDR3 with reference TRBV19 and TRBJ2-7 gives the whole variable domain DGGITQSPKYLFRKEGQNVTLSCEQNLNHDAMYWYRQDPGQGLRLIYYSQIVNDFQKGDIAEGYSVSREKKESFPLTVTSAQKNPTAFYLCASSNVGGLLYEQYFGPGTRLTVT.

CDR3 protein: CASSPPGYPLHF. CDR3 coding DNA: TGTGCCAGCAGCCCTCCAGGGTATCCCCTCCACTTT. This rearrangement joins TRBV28 to TRBJ1-6; D is perhaps TRBD1 (5 bases). Trimming left V 6 bases short and J 13 bases short, with 13 bases between. CDR3 length: 12 amino acids. Germline CDR1 is MDHEN and CDR2 is SYDVKM.

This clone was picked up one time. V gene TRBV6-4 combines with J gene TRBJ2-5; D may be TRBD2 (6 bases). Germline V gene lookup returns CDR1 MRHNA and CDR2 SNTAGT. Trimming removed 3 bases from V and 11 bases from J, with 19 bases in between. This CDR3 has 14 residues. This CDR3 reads CASSEWGGTGEQYF. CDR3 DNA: TGTGCCAGCAGTGAATGGGGTGGGACTGGGGAGCAGTACTTC.

DNA of the CDR3: TGTGCCAGCAGTTCGGACCCTTGGGCCATATATTTT. It encodes CASSSDPWAIYF. The chain employs TRBV28 and TRBJ1-3, with unresolved D. Germline V gene data show CDR1 as MDHEN and CDR2 as SYDVKM. The length of the CDR3 is 12 residues. V was clipped by 4 bases and J by 11 bases, with 12 bases between them. Complete variable domain (other parts from reference TRBV28 and TRBJ1-3): DVKVTQSSRYLVKRTGEKVFLECVQDMDHENMFWYRQDPGLGLRLIYFSYDVKMKEKGDIPEGYSVSREKKERFSLILESASTNQTSMYLCASSSDPWAIYFGEGSWLTVV.

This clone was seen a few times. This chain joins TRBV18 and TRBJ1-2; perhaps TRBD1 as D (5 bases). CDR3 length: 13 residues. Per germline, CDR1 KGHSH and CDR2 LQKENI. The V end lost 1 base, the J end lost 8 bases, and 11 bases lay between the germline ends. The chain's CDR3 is CASSPRGGDGYTF. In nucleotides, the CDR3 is TGTGCCAGCTCACCACGCGGAGGGGACGGCTACACCTTC.

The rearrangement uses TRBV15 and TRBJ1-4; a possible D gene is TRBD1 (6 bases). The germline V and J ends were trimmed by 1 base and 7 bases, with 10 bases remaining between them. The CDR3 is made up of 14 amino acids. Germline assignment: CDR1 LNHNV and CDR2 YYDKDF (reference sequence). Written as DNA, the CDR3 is TGTGCCACCAGCAGAGGACAGGAAGGTGAAAAACTGTTTTTT. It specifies CATSRGQEGEKLFF.

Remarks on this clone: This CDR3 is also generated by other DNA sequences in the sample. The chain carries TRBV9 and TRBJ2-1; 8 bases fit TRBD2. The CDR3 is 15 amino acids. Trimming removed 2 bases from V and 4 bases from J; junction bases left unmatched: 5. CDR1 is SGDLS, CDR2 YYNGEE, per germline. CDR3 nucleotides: TGTGCCAGCAGCGTCGGACTAGCTGGTTACAATGAGCAGTTCTTC. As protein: CASSVGLAGYNEQFF.

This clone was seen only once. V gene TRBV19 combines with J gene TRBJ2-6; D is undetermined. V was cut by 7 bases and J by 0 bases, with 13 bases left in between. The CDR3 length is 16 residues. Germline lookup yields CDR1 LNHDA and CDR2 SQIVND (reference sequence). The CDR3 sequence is CASIARIYSGANVLTF. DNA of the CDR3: TGTGCCAGTATTGCCAGGATATACTCTGGGGCCAACGTCCTGACTTTC.

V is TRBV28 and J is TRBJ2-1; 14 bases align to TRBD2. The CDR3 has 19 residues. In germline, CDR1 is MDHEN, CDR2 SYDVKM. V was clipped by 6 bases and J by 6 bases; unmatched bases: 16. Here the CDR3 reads CASRMKGLAGVRGPNEQFF. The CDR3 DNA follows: TGTGCCAGCAGAATGAAGGGACTAGCGGGAGTGCGGGGTCCCAATGAGCAGTTCTTC.

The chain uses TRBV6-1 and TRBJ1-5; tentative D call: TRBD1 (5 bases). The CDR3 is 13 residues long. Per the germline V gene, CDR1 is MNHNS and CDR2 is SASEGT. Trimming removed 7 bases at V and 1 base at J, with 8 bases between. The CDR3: CASTGQSNQPQHF. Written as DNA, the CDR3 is TGTGCCAGCACCGGACAAAGCAATCAGCCCCAGCATTTT.

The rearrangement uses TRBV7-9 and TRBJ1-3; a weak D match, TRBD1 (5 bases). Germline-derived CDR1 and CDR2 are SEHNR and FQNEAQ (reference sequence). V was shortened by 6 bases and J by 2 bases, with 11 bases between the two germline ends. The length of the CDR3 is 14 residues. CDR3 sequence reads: CASSPQVAGNTIYF. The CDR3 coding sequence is TGTGCCAGCAGTCCACAGGTCGCTGGAAACACCATATATTTT.

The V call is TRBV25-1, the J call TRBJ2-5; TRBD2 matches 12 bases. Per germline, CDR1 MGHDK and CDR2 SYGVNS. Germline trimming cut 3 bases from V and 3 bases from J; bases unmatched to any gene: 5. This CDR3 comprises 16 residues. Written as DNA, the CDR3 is TGTGCCAGCAGTGACCCGACTAGCGGGAGTAAAGAGACCCAGTACTTC. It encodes CASSDPTSGSKETQYF.

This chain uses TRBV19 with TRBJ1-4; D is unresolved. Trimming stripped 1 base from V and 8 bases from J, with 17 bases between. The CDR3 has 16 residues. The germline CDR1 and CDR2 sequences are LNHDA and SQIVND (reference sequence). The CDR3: CASSIARQPIGEKLFF. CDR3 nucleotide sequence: TGTGCCAGTAGTATAGCCCGCCAGCCAATCGGGGAAAAACTGTTTTTT.

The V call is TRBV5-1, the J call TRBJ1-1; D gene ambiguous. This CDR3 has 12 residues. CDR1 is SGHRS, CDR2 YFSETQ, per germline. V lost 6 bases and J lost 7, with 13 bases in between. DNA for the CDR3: TGCGCCAGCACCTCTTGGGCAGATGAAGCTTTCTTT. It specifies CASTSWADEAFF.

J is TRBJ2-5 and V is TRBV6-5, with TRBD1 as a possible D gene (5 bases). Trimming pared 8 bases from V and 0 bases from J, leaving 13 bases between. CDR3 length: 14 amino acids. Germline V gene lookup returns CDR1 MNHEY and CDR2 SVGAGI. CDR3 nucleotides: TGTGCCAGCCGATACAGGACCTACCAAGAGACCCAGTACTTC. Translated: CASRYRTYQETQYF.

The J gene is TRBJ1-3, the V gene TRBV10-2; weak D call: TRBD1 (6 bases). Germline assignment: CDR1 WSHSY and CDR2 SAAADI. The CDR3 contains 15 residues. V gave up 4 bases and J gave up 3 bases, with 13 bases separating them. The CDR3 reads CASSGRDISGNTIYF. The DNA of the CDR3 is TGCGCCAGCAGTGGCCGGGACATAAGTGGAAACACCATATATTTT.

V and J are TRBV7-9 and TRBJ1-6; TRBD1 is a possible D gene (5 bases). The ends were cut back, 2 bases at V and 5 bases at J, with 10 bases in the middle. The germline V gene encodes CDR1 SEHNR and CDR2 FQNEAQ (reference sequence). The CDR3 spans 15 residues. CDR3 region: CASSLTLGDNSPLHF. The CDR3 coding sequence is TGTGCCAGCAGCTTAACCCTGGGGGATAATTCACCCCTCCACTTT. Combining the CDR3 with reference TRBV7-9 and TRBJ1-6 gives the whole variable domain DTGVSQNPRHKITKRGQNVTFRCDPISEHNRLYWYRQTLGQGPEFLTYFQNEAQLEKSRLLSDRFSAERPKGSFSTLEIQRTEQGDSAMYLCASSLTLGDNSPLHFGNGTRLTVT.

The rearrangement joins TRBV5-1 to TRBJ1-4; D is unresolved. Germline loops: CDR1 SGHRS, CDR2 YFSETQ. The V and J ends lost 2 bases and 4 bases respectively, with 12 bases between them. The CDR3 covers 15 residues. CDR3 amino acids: CASSLDGRDNEKLFF. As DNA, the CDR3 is TGCGCCAGCAGCTTAGACGGCCGGGATAATGAAAAACTGTTTTTT. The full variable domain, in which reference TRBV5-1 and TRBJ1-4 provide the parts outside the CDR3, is KAGVTQTPRYLIKTRGQQVTLSCSPISGHRSVSWYQQTPGQGLQFLFEYFSETQRNKGNFPGRFSGRQFSNSRSEMNVSTLELGDSALYLCASSLDGRDNEKLFFGSGTQLSVL.

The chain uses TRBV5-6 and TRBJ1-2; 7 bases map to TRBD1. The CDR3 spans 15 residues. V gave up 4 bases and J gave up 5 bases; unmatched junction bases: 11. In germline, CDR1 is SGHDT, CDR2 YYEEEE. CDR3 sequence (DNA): TGTGCCAGCAGCCTGACAGGGATCTCGTGGTATGGCTACACCTTC. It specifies CASSLTGISWYGYTF.

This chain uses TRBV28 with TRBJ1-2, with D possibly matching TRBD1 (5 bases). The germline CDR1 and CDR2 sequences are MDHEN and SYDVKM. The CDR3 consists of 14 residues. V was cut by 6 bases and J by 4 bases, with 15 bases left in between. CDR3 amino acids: CASSVYGAFYGYTF. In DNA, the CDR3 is TGTGCCAGCAGCGTGTACGGGGCGTTCTATGGCTACACCTTC.

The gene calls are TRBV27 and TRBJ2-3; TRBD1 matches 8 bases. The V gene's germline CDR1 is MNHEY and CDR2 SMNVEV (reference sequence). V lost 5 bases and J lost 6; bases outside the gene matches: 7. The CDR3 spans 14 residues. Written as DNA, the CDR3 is TGTGCCAGCAGTCCCCGGACAGGGACGGATACGCAGTATTTT. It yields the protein CASSPRTGTDTQYF.

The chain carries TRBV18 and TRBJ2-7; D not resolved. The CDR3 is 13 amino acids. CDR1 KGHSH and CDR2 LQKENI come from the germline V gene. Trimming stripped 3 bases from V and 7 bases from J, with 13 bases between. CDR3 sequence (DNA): TGTGCCAGCTCACCCGGCCAACTCAGGGAGCAGTACTTC. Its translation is CASSPGQLREQYF.